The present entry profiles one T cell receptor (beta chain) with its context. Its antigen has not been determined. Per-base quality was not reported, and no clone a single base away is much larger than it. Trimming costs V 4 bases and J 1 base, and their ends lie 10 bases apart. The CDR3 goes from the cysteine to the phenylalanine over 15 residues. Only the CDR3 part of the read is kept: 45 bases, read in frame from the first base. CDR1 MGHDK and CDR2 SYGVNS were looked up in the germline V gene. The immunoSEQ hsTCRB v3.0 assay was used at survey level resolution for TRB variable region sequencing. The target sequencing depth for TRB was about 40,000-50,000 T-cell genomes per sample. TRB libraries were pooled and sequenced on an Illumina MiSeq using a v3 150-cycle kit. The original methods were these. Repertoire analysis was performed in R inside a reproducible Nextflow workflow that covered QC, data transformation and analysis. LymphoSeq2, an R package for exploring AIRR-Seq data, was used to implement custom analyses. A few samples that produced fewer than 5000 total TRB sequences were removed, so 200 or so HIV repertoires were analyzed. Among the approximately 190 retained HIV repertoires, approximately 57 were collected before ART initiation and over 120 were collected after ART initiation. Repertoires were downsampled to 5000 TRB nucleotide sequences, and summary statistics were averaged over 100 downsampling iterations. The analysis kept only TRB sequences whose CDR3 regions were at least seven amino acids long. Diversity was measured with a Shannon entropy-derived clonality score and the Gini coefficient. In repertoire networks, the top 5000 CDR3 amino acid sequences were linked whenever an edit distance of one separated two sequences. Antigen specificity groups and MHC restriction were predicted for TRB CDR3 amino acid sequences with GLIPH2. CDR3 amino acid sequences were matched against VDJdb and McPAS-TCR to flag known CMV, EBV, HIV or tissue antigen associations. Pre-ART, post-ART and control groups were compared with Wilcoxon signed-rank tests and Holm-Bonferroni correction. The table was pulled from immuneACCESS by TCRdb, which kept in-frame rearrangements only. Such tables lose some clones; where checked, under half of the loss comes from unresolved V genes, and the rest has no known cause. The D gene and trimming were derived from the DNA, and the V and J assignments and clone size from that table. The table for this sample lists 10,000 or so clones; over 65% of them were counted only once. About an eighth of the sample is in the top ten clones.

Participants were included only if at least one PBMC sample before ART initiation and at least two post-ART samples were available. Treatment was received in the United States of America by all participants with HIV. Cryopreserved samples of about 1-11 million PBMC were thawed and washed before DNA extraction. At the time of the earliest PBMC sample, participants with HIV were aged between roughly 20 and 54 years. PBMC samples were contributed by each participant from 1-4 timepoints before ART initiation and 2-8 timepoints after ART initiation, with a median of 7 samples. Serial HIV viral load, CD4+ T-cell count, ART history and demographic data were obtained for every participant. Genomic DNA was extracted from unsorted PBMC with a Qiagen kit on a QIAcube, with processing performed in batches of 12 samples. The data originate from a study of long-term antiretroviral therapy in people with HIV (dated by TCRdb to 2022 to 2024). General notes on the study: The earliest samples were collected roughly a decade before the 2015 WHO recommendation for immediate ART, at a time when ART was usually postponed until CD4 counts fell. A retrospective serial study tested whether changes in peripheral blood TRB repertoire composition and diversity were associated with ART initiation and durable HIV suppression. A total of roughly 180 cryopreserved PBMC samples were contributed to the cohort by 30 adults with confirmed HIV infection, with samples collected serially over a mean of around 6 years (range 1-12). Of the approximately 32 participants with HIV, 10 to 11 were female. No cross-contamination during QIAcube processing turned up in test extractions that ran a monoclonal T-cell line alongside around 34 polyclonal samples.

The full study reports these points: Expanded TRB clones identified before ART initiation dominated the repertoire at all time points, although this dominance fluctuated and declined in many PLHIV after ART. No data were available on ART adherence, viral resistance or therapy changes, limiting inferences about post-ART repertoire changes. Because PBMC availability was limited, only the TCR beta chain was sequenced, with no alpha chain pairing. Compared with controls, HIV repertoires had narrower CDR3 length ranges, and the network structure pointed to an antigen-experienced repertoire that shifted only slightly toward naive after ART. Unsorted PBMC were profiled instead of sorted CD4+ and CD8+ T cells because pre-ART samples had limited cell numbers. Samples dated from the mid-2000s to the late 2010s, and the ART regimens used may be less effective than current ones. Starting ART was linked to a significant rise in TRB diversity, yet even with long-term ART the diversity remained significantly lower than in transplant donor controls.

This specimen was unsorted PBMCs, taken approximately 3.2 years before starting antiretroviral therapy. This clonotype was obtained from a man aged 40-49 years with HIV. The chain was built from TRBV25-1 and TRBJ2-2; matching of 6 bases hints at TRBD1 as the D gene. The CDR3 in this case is CASSGLDRNTGELFF. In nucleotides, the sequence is TGTGCCAGCAGTGGGCTGGACAGGAACACCGGGGAGCTGTTTTTT.